This TCR beta chain was captured by sequencing in a study of shared clonotypes between healthy human individuals (dated by TCRdb to 2018 to 2020). Regarding the research as a whole: The cohort included a few men and a couple of women between 18 and 49 years of age. For each donor, three plates each were used for CD4 naive and CD4 memory, two plates were used for CD8 naive, and one plate was used for CD8 memory. The study deeply sequenced blood TCR repertoires of five healthy adults to estimate repertoire size and the extent of clonotype sharing between individuals. To increase sequencing depth and limit assay-specific biases, different laboratories used diverse techniques to prepare libraries and sequence TCR repertoires. Between about 0.85 and 9.5 billion PBMCs per donor were obtained by leukapheresis. Paper-wide results and their limitations: Pairwise subsampling indicated that sequencing depth was expected to affect the degree of clonotype sharing among donors. Larger estimated clonotype richness was generally found for naive subsets than for memory subsets. The genetic and exposure-history diversity represented was limited by the small number of donors. Across a handful of donors, 4.5% to 6.5% of naive CD4, 3% to 3.5% of naive CD8, under 2.5% of memory CD4, and roughly 0.4% of memory CD8 clonotypes were shared. Even with the large sequencing depth, rarefaction of the sorted-subset datasets indicated that sequencing was incomplete. Compared with non-shared clonotypes, the clonotypes found in all four sorted-subset donors had higher generation probabilities. Sampling was limited to blood, and TCR repertoires in tissue likely differ from TCR repertoires in blood.

The donors were healthy, HIV-negative adults who had no recently reported acute infections or vaccinations. Every donor was a Caucasian adult residing in Nashville, Tennessee, USA. CD4+ T cells were enriched by magnetic negative selection, after which naive cells were positively selected on CD45RA and the negative fraction was taken as the memory subset. Blood was obtained by leukapheresis, after which PBMCs were separated by Ficoll-Histopaque density gradient centrifugation and cryopreserved in liquid nitrogen vapor phase. Analytical flow cytometry was used to check the purity and quantity of each magnetically sorted T cell population. From each sorted fraction, genomic DNA was isolated and quantified by UV absorbance on a Nanodrop 2000c. Details on this clone: The antigen it recognizes is unknown. The record has no base qualities; no much larger clone is one base away.

Including the terminal cysteine and phenylalanine, the CDR3 comprises 15 residues. Of all the DNA, just the CDR3 is kept, 45 bases in frame from base 1. CDR1 and CDR2, per the germline V gene (reference sequence), are PRHDT and FYEKMQ. The germline ends are 15 bases apart after V is trimmed by 4 bases and J by 4 bases. Using the deep immunoSEQ assay, multiplex PCR amplified TCR CDR3 regions from genomic DNA. For each cell subset, the extracted genomic DNA was distributed evenly across all wells of several immunoSEQ 96-well plates, and each plate served as one replicate. Each replicate PCR for sorted subsets received approximately 200 ng genomic DNA, equal to 30,000 or so T cell genomes. Purified libraries were measured with a Qubit 3.0 fluorometer, size-checked on a Bioanalyzer 2100, and measured again with the KAPA Library Quantification kit. Each immunoSEQ 96-well plate was sequenced on its own single-read 150-cycle Illumina NextSeq 550 flow cell. Per the source publication's procedure: Because the immunoSEQ output included only junctional sequences and no quality scores, the filtering could not be the same as the filtering used for full-length reads. To assign V/J genes and CDR3, sequences were annotated using PyIR, a Python wrapper for IgBLAST v1.9, with IMGT germline references. Reads were filtered out if the reads had weak V/J assignments (E-value above 1e-6), no CDR3, stop codons, out-of-frame junctions, or ambiguous translated residues. V3J clonotypes were defined by identical inferred V gene, J gene, and CDR3 amino acid sequence. Percentage overlap between repertoires was computed as shared unique clonotypes divided by the size of the smaller repertoire. Repertoire richness was assessed with RTK rarefaction, the Chao1 estimator, and Recon v2.1 estimates of unobserved clonotypes. OLGA was used to compute generation probabilities for all TCRbeta clonotypes that the gDNA method yielded from a few donors. Held by TCRdb, this immuneACCESS table contains in-frame sequences only and omits some clones. Under half of the omission traces to an unresolved V gene where checked; the cause of the rest is unknown. That table is the source of V, J and clone size, and D and trimming were worked out from the DNA. This sample gives fewer than 2.5 million clones in total; 93% of them show up just once. About 0.34% of the sample comes from the top ten.

The receptor chain draws on TRBV13 and TRBJ2-3; the D gene is perhaps TRBD1, from 6 matching bases. The sequenced sample was naive CD4+ T cells from PBMCs. This specimen's cell subset or site label, interpreted: CD45RA+ positively selected. The sequence derives from a man aged 18-30 years in good health. Some clones in this sample may be carry-over from other donors' samples. The CDR3 reads as follows: CASSYTQRGSDTQYF. The DNA sequence is as follows: TGTGCCAGCAGCTATACTCAGAGGGGGTCAGATACGCAGTATTTT.